This T cell receptor beta chain appears in the sequencing data of a study of blood T cells in healthy people across ages. Study-level points and caveats: From one million sequenced T cells, diversity estimates were lower bounds.

This CDR3 is built from 16 residues. CDR1 and CDR2 from the germline V gene are SGHTA and FQGNSA. Isolation recovered at least 6 million PBMCs from every sample. This clonotype was recorded once. Its antigen is not known. Combining a sample-barcoded 5' primer with a J-beta primer mix, a second PCR ran for roughly 6 to 12 cycles. TCRdb reprocessed the 5' RACE reads with MiXCR, giving one entry per CDR3 protein. Of roughly 1.5 million distinct CDR3 sequences in the sample, approximately 43% are singletons; the top ten hold less than 5%. The clonotype was recovered from a young woman in good health. The chain combines TRBV7-2 with TRBJ2-1; D possibly corresponds to TRBD1 (7 bases). The DNA end is more similar to TRBJ2-7, so the J call may be wrong. The sample was blood. CDR3 loop: CASSYGSGGGYNEQYF. DNA of the CDR3: TGTGCCAGCAGTTACGGGTCAGGGGGAGGCTACAATGAGCAGTACTTC.